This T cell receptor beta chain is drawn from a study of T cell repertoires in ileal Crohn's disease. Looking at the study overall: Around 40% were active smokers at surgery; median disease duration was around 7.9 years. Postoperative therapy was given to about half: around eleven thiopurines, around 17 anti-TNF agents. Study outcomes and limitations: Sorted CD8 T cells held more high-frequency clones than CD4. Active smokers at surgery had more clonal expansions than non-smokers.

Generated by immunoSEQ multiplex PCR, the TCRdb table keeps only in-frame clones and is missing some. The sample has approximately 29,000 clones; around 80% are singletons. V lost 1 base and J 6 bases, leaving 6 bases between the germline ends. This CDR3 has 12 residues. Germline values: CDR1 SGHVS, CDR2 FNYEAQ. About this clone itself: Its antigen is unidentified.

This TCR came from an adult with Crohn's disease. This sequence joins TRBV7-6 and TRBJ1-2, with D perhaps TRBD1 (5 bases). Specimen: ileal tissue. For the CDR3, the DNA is TGTGCCAGCAGCTTAGGGGGGGATGGCTACACCTTC. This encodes CASSLGGDGYTF. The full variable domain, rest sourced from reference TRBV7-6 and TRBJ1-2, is GAGVSQSPRYKVTKRGQDVALRCDPISGHVSLYWYRQALGQGPEFLTYFNYEAQQDKSGLPNDRFSAERPEGSISTLTIQRTEQRDSAMYRCASSLGGDGYTFGSGTRLTVV.